The next 25 T cell receptor beta chains were all read from a single sample in a study of blood T cell repertoires in COVID-19. The method was immunoSEQ multiplex PCR; TCRdb's version includes in-frame clones alone and lacks a portion of them. The sample includes about 270,000 clones, more than 70% of them seen just once. Sequenced: peripheral blood. Every receptor here comes from a woman aged 18-29 years with acute or convalescent COVID-19.

This chain connects TRBV29-1 to TRBJ1-2; D might be TRBD1 (5 bases). V was trimmed by 7 bases and J by 3 bases, leaving 18 bases between them. Germline CDR1 is SQVTM and CDR2 is ANQGSEA. The CDR3 spans 14 residues. The CDR3 DNA reads as TGCAGCGCCGAGGCGGGGCCCCCTGACTATGGCTACACCTTC. The encoded protein is CSAEAGPPDYGYTF.

CDR3 in amino acids: CASSPRLAGVGEQFF. CDR3 DNA: TGTGCCAGCAGTCCCCGACTAGCGGGAGTGGGTGAGCAGTTCTTC. This chain connects TRBV11-3 to TRBJ2-1; 12 bases are shared with TRBD2. Germline V gives CDR1 SGHNT, CDR2 YENEEA. The CDR3 loop spans 15 amino acids. J gave up 9 bases and V 6 bases, and 9 bases lay outside the gene matches.

The V call is TRBV13, the J call TRBJ2-6; D remains unclear. The CDR3 is made up of 15 amino acids. From germline, CDR1 is PRHDT and CDR2 FYEKMQ (reference sequence). V lost 5 bases, J lost 0 bases, and 8 bases lay in between. CDR3 coding DNA: TGTGCCAGCAGCCAAGCATACTCTGGGGCCAACGTCCTGACTTTC. Residues: CASSQAYSGANVLTF. The full variable domain, with the rest looked up from reference TRBV13 and TRBJ2-6, is AAGVIQSPRHLIKEKRETATLKCYPIPRHDTVYWYQQGPGQDPQFLISFYEKMQSDKGSIPDRFSAQQFSDYHSELNMSSLELGDSALYFCASSQAYSGANVLTFGAGSRLTVL.

The chain joins TRBV5-1 to TRBJ2-6; D is possibly TRBD1 (5 bases). This CDR3 contains 15 residues. Trimming pared 4 bases from V and 0 bases from J, leaving 8 bases between. Germline V gene lookup returns CDR1 SGHRS and CDR2 YFSETQ. CDR3 DNA: TGCGCCAGCAGCCAAGACAGCTCTGGGGCCAACGTCCTGACTTTC. This translates into CASSQDSSGANVLTF.

The rearrangement uses TRBV6-5 and TRBJ1-3; no clear D. Germline loops: CDR1 MNHEY, CDR2 SVGAGI. The ends were cut back, 2 bases at V and 2 bases at J, with 13 bases in the middle. CDR3 length: 16 residues. The CDR3: CASSYGPPNAGNTIYF. CDR3 sequence (DNA): TGTGCCAGCAGTTACGGCCCTCCAAACGCTGGAAACACCATATATTTT.

This rearrangement joins TRBV6-5 to TRBJ2-1, with D maybe TRBD2 (5 bases). Trimming shortened V by 7 bases and J by 7 bases, and 20 bases separated the two germline ends. The CDR3 runs to 15 residues. Germline CDR1 and CDR2: MNHEY and SVGAGI. For the CDR3, the DNA is TGTGCCAGCATCCATGGGCCTAGCTCCACAAATGAGCAGTTCTTC. It encodes CASIHGPSSTNEQFF.

This chain connects TRBV7-2 to TRBJ1-6; 8 positions agree with TRBD1. Per germline, CDR1 SGHTA and CDR2 FQGNSA. The CDR3 has 16 amino acids. V gave up 5 bases and J gave up 8 bases; unmatched junction bases: 11. The CDR3 DNA reads TGTGCCAGCAGCCCTAGAGCCGGGACAGGCTATTCACCCCTCCACTTT. This encodes CASSPRAGTGYSPLHF.

This chain links TRBV3-1 (or the pseudogene TRBV3-2) with TRBJ2-7, with 10 bases matching TRBD2. Per the germline V gene, CDR1 is LGHDT and CDR2 is YNNKEL (reference sequence). The ends lost 4 bases at V and 1 base at J; junction bases unmatched: 4. The CDR3 is 15 residues long. The CDR3 loop is CASSRGLADSYEQYF. Written as DNA, the CDR3 is TGTGCCAGCAGCCGAGGACTAGCGGATTCCTACGAGCAGTACTTC.

The CDR3 sequence is CASSSPRGQFSNEKLFF. The CDR3, as DNA: TGTGCCAGTAGTTCCCCACGCGGACAGTTTTCTAATGAAAAACTGTTTTTT. The rearrangement links TRBV19 to TRBJ1-4; TRBD1 is a possible D gene (6 bases). The germline CDR1 and CDR2 sequences are LNHDA and SQIVND (reference sequence). V lost 5 bases, J lost 3 bases, and 19 bases lay in between. The CDR3 has 17 residues.

V usage is TRBV7-9 and J usage is TRBJ1-2, with D uncertain. Germline CDR1 reads SEHNR; CDR2 reads FQNEAQ (reference sequence). Between the trimmed V and J ends, which lost 3 bases and 4 bases, there was a span of 12 bases. The CDR3 totals 14 residues. CDR3 nucleotides: TGTGCCAGCAGCTTGAGGGAGAGAGGCTATGGCTACACCTTC. Residues: CASSLRERGYGYTF.

The chain carries TRBV14 and TRBJ1-5; D not certain. The germline V gene has CDR1 SGHDN and CDR2 FVKESK. The CDR3 covers 14 residues. Trimming pared 3 bases from V and 9 bases from J, leaving 15 bases between. CDR3 protein: CASSQSSVGGPQHF. CDR3 DNA sequence: TGTGCCAGCAGCCAGTCTTCAGTTGGCGGGCCCCAGCATTTT.

The V call is TRBV5-6, the J call TRBJ1-4; the D is unclear. CDR1 and CDR2 (germline): SGHDT, YYEEEE. Trimming shortened V by 4 bases and J by 8 bases, and 12 bases separated the two germline ends. The CDR3 has 13 amino acids. DNA for the CDR3: TGTGCCAGCAGCCGGGATCCGAAGGAAAAACTGTTTTTT. Residues: CASSRDPKEKLFF.

V usage is TRBV27 and J usage is TRBJ2-5; D possibly corresponds to TRBD1 (5 bases). There are 11 residues in the CDR3. CDR1 and CDR2 from the germline V gene are MNHEY and SMNVEV (reference sequence). Deletions cut 3 bases from V and 9 bases from J, with 8 bases between. The CDR3 region has the DNA TGTGCCAGCAGTTTCCAAGGGGCCCAGTACTTC. It yields the protein CASSFQGAQYF.

In its sample, this clone was seen a few times. In nucleotides, the CDR3 is TGTGCCACCTCGGACAGACCTGGCACAGATACGCAGTATTTT. It is translated as CATSDRPGTDTQYF. The J gene is TRBJ2-3, the V gene TRBV6-4, with D possibly TRBD1 on 6 matching bases. The CDR3 is 14 residues long. V was shortened by 10 bases and J by 1 base, with 15 bases between the two germline ends. From germline, CDR1 is MRHNA and CDR2 SNTAGT.

The chain combines TRBV19 with TRBJ2-7; tentatively, D is TRBD1 (5 bases). Per the germline V gene, CDR1 is LNHDA and CDR2 is SQIVND (reference sequence). V shed 5 bases and J shed 2 bases, with 16 bases lying between them. This CDR3 comprises 15 residues. The CDR3 bases are TGTGCCAGTAGTGCCCTGAAGGGGCCGGCCTACGAGCAGTACTTC. This translates into CASSALKGPAYEQYF.

V and J are TRBV14 and TRBJ1-2; 9 nucleotides line up with TRBD1. V dropped 3 bases and J dropped 8; count of bases not matched to a gene: 4. The CDR3 length is 13 residues. CDR1 SGHDN and CDR2 FVKESK come from the germline V gene. CDR3 region: CASSHRTGDGYTF. DNA for the CDR3: TGTGCCAGCAGCCACCGGACAGGGGACGGCTACACCTTC.

J is TRBJ1-6 and V is TRBV28, with 8 nucleotides matching TRBD1. The V gene's germline CDR1 is MDHEN and CDR2 SYDVKM. CDR3 length equals 16 residues. V shed 6 bases and J 6 bases; nucleotides not matched to a gene: 10. The CDR3 is CASRPATGGTNSPLHF. In nucleotides, the CDR3 is TGTGCCAGCAGACCAGCCACAGGGGGAACTAATTCACCCCTCCACTTT.

V is TRBV7-9 and J is TRBJ2-2; TRBD2 might be the D (6 bases). The CDR3 has 13 residues. CDR1 and CDR2 (germline): SEHNR, FQNEAQ (reference sequence). The CDR3 loop is CAGGGDRTGELFF. CDR3 sequence (DNA): TGTGCTGGAGGAGGGGATCGCACCGGGGAGCTGTTTTTT.

CDR3 residues: CASSLAGAGHKFF. CDR3 bases: TGTGCCAGCAGCTTAGCGGGGGCGGGCCACAAGTTCTTC. The chain links TRBV7-2 to TRBJ2-1; TRBD1 might be the D (6 bases). The germline V and J ends were trimmed by 0 bases and 14 bases, with 14 bases remaining between them. The CDR3 covers 13 residues. CDR1 is SGHTA and CDR2 is FQGNSA in the germline V gene.

This clone was seen a handful of times. This sequence joins TRBV18 and TRBJ2-1, with 7 positions matching TRBD1. The CDR3 length is 16 residues. Germline loops: CDR1 KGHSH, CDR2 LQKENI. V shed 0 bases and J 6 bases; nucleotides not matched to a gene: 8. CDR3 sequence: CASSPPSQGMGNEQFF. DNA of the CDR3: TGTGCCAGCTCACCACCTTCACAGGGGATGGGCAATGAGCAGTTCTTC.

The V call is TRBV30, the J call TRBJ2-7; 9 bases are shared with TRBD2. The CDR3 is 15 amino acids. From germline, CDR1 is GTSNPN and CDR2 SVGIG (reference sequence). Trimming cost V 1 base and J 1 base; bases outside gene matches: 5. The CDR3 sequence: CAWSASGVGSYEQYF. The DNA for the CDR3 is TGTGCCTGGAGTGCTAGCGGGGTGGGATCCTACGAGCAGTACTTC. The whole variable domain, filled in from reference TRBV30 and TRBJ2-7, reads SQTIHQWPATLVQPVGSPLSLECTVEGTSNPNLYWYRQAAGRGLQLLFYSVGIGQISSEVPQNLSASRPQDRQFILSSKKLLLSDSGFYLCAWSASGVGSYEQYFGPGTRLTVT.

The V and J genes are TRBV7-9 and TRBJ1-6; tentative D call: TRBD1 (5 bases). The CDR3 is made up of 15 amino acids. The V and J ends lost 7 bases and 12 bases respectively, with 22 bases between them. The germline V gene encodes CDR1 SEHNR and CDR2 FQNEAQ (reference sequence). The CDR3 DNA is TGTGCCAGCACGCTCGGGGGGGGACCTGGAATACCCCTCCACTTT. This encodes CASTLGGGPGIPLHF.

This clone came up a few times. V gene TRBV5-6 combines with J gene TRBJ2-7; D gene uncertain. The CDR3 has 12 amino acids. CDR1 is SGHDT and CDR2 is YYEEEE in the germline V gene. The V end lost 4 bases, the J end lost 5 bases, and 10 bases lay between the germline ends. In DNA form, the CDR3 reads TGTGCCAGCAGCATAATTCTTAACGAGCAGTACTTC. This translates into CASSIILNEQYF. The variable domain in full, with the rest retrieved from reference TRBV5-6 and TRBJ2-7, is DAGVTQSPTHLIKTRGQQVTLRCSPKSGHDTVSWYQQALGQGPQFIFQYYEEEERQRGNFPDRFSGHQFPNYSSELNVNALLLGDSALYLCASSIILNEQYFGPGTRLTVT.

This clone was recorded only once. The chain employs TRBV11-2 and TRBJ2-3, with D maybe TRBD2 (5 bases). The CDR3 is 15 amino acids. Germline CDR1 reads SGHAT; CDR2 reads FQNNGV. Trimming took 1 base from V and 3 from J, leaving 11 bases between them. This CDR3 reads CASSLGARGTDTQYF. The CDR3 DNA follows: TGTGCCAGCAGCTTAGGGGCACGGGGTACAGATACGCAGTATTTT.

The chain carries TRBV5-8 and TRBJ2-1, with D uncertain. Germline V gene data show CDR1 as SGHTS and CDR2 as YDEGEE. Trimming took off 0 bases at V and 5 bases at J, with 6 bases between the two ends. This CDR3 comprises 13 residues. CDR3 sequence (DNA): TGTGCCAGCAGCTTGGTCAACAACAATGAGCAGTTCTTC. This encodes CASSLVNNNEQFF.